Listed below are T cell receptor beta chains from one sample, sequenced in a study of CD8 T cells in Susac syndrome. One entry per CDR3 protein, called by TCRdb with MiXCR from the immunoSEQ multiplex PCR reads. The table includes under 200,000 distinct CDR3 sequences, 85% to 95% detected once. The sample taken for sequencing was CD4+ T cells from PBMCs. The receptors here all came from a human donor with Susac syndrome. The CDR3 runs from the conserved cysteine through the conserved F or W. Fields, in order: clone size, D gene, J gene, V gene, CDR3 protein, CDR3 DNA. A D gene is named only where the DNA matches it firmly. Clone sizes are given selectively: once, few, many, or a class where the clone is expanded.

. . TRBJ2-2 TRBV4-2 CASSRQTGTATGELFF TGTGCCAGCAGCCGTCAAACCGGGACGGCCACCGGGGAGCTGTTTTTT
. TRBD2 TRBJ2-3 TRBV5-1 CASSRLAGGPSDTQYF TGCGCCAGCAGCAGACTAGCGGGGGGGCCATCAGATACGCAGTATTTT
. . TRBJ1-6 TRBV5-1 CASSLDGGFTSPLHF TGCGCCAGCAGCTTGGATGGGGGGTTCACTTCACCCCTCCACTTT
. . TRBJ2-7 TRBV20-1 CSASGQGNSDEQYF TGCAGTGCTAGTGGGCAGGGAAATTCGGACGAGCAGTACTTC
. . TRBJ1-4 TRBV30 CAWSLKGEKLFF TGTGCCTGGTCTCTTAAGGGGGAAAAACTGTTTTTT
. . TRBJ1-2 TRBV2 CASTYTEGYGYTF TGTGCCAGCACTTATACTGAAGGGTATGGCTACACCTTC
. TRBD1 TRBJ2-1 TRBV5-6 CASRRTGRKQFF TGTGCCAGCAGACGGACAGGCAGGAAGCAGTTCTTC
. TRBD1 TRBJ2-1 TRBV19 CASKPRQGASYNEQFF TGTGCCAGTAAGCCCCGACAGGGGGCCTCCTACAATGAGCAGTTCTTC
. . TRBJ1-2 TRBV6-2/TRBV6-3 CASRGQLNYGYTF TGTGCCAGCAGAGGACAGCTTAACTATGGCTACACCTTC
. TRBD1 TRBJ1-1 TRBV5-1 CASSNYRGGVDTEAFF TGCGCCAGCAGCAATTACAGGGGAGGAGTCGACACTGAAGCTTTCTTT
. TRBD1 TRBJ1-1 TRBV20-1 CSARAGGLTEAFF TGCAGTGCTAGAGCAGGGGGCCTAACTGAAGCTTTCTTT
. . TRBJ2-3 TRBV5-4 CASSLRGPQGYGDTQYF TGTGCCAGCAGCTTGAGGGGTCCTCAGGGATACGGAGATACGCAGTATTTT
once TRBD1 TRBJ1-3 TRBV4-1 CASSLRSGTVYGNTIYF TGCGCCAGCAGCCTACGGTCCGGGACAGTCTACGGAAACACCATATATTTT
. . TRBJ1-4 TRBV12-5 CASALGEKLFF TGTGCTAGTGCCCTGGGTGAAAAACTGTTTTTT
. . TRBJ1-2 TRBV29-1 CSVEDGFYGYTF TGCAGCGTTGAAGACGGCTTCTATGGCTACACCTTC
. . TRBJ2-7 TRBV20-1 CSANSDTLGSVVYEQYF TGCAGTGCCAACTCGGACACCTTGGGCAGCGTGGTATACGAGCAGTACTTC
once . TRBJ2-7 TRBV11-2 CASSLGSIAYEQYF TGTGCCAGCAGCTTGGGTTCCATCGCCTACGAGCAGTACTTC
. . TRBJ1-1 TRBV6-2/TRBV6-3 CASSFQVATEAFF TGTGCCAGCAGTTTCCAGGTTGCCACTGAAGCTTTCTTT
. TRBD1 TRBJ1-2 TRBV12-3/TRBV12-4 CASIDTGDYGYTF TGTGCCAGCATCGATACAGGGGATTATGGCTACACCTTC
. TRBD1 TRBJ2-4 TRBV6-2/TRBV6-3 CASSYSGQGAYIQYF TGTGCCAGCAGTTACTCCGGACAGGGGGCGTACATTCAGTACTTC
. . TRBJ2-5 TRBV9 CASSLGLHQETQYF TGTGCCAGCTCTCTAGGGCTTCATCAAGAGACCCAGTACTTC
. . TRBJ2-5 TRBV20-1 CSARTPAETQYF TGCAGTGCTAGGACCCCGGCGGAGACCCAGTACTTC
. TRBD2 TRBJ2-1 TRBV9 CASRKRFGSGGRDEQFF TGTGCCAGCAGGAAGCGGTTTGGTAGCGGGGGACGAGATGAGCAGTTCTTC
. . TRBJ2-5 TRBV7-2 CASSLMGGGQQETQYF TGTGCCAGCAGCTTAATGGGCGGGGGACAACAAGAGACCCAGTACTTC
. . TRBJ1-3 TRBV20-1 CSARDPSSGNTIYF TGCAGTGCTAGAGATCCGAGCTCTGGAAACACCATATATTTT
. TRBD2 TRBJ2-1 TRBV20-1 CSARPLAGGNDYNEQFF TGCAGTGCCCGCCCTCTAGCGGGGGGTAACGACTACAATGAGCAGTTCTTC
. . TRBJ2-3 TRBV12-5 CASGPRTESTDTQYF TGTGCTAGTGGTCCAAGGACAGAGAGCACAGATACGCAGTATTTT
. . TRBJ2-1 TRBV2 CASLRESSYNEQFF TGTGCCAGTCTCCGGGAGTCCTCCTACAATGAGCAGTTCTTC
. . TRBJ2-1 TRBV7-9 CASSVGTPEDEQFF TGTGCCAGCAGCGTAGGGACTCCGGAGGATGAGCAGTTCTTC